One and the same sample provided the 2 T cell receptor beta chains below, sequenced in a study of blood T cells in healthy people across ages. A sample-barcoded 5' primer and a J-beta primer mix were used in a second PCR of roughly 6 to 12 cycles. TCRdb re-analysed the 5' RACE reads in MiXCR, keeping a single row per CDR3 protein. The sample yields 550,000 to 600,000 distinct CDR3 sequences, under 55% seen once. The sample taken for sequencing was blood. These receptors originate from an elderly man in good health.

With respect to this clonotype: A much larger clone differs from this one at a single base, so this may be a read error. The V and J genes are TRBV29-1 and TRBJ2-7; tentative D call: TRBD2 (5 bases). Per the germline V gene, CDR1 is SQVTM and CDR2 is ANQGSEA. CDR3 length equals 11 residues. Trimming removed 6 bases at V and 5 bases at J, with 11 bases between. For the CDR3, the DNA is TGCAGCGTCGAGCGGAACGACGAGCAGTACTTC. This codes for CSVERNDEQYF.

The sample holds a few counts of this clonotype. The chain combines TRBV20-1 with TRBJ1-2, with D unresolved. Germline loops: CDR1 DFQATT, CDR2 SNEGSKA (reference sequence). With 5 bases removed from V and 6 bases from J, the gap between germline ends came to 13 bases. There are 12 residues in the CDR3. The CDR3 sequence is CSAQRRVDGYTF. As DNA, the CDR3 is TGCAGTGCTCAAAGGAGGGTGGATGGCTACACCTTC.